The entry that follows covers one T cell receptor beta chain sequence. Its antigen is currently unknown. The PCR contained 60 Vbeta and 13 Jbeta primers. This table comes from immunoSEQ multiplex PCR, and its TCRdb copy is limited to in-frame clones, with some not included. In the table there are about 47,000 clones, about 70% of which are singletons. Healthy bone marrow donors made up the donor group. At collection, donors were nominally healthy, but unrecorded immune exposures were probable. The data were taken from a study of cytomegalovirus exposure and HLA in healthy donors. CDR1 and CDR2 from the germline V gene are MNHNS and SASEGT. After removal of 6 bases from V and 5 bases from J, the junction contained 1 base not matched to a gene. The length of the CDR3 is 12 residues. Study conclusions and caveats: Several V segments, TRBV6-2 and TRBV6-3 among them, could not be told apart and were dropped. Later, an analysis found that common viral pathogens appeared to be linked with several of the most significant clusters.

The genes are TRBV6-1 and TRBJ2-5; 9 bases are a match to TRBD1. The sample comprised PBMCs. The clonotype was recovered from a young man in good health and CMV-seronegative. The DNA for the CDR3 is TGTGCCAGCAGGGACAGGGGCGAGACCCAGTACTTC. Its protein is CASRDRGETQYF.